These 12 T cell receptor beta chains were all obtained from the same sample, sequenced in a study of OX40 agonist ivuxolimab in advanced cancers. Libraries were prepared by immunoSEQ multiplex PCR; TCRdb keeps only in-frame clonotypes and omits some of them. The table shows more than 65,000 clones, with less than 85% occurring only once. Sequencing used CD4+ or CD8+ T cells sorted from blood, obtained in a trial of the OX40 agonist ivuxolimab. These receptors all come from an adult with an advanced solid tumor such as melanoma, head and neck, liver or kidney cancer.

CDR3: CASSAGGVGTQYF. The DNA of the CDR3 is TGTGCCAGCAGCGCAGGGGGGGTCGGGACCCAGTACTTC. The chain combines TRBV11-2 with TRBJ2-5; TRBD1 or TRBD2 may be the D gene (7 bases each). Trimming shortened V by 5 bases and J by 7 bases, and 14 bases separated the two germline ends. There are 13 residues in the CDR3. The germline gives CDR1 SGHAT, CDR2 FQNNGV.

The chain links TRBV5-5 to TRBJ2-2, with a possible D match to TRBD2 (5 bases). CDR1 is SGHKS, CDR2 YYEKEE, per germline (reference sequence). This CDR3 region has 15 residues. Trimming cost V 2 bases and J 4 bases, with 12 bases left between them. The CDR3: CASSFRLGGTGELFF. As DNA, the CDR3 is TGTGCCAGCAGCTTTAGGCTAGGAGGCACCGGGGAGCTGTTTTTT.

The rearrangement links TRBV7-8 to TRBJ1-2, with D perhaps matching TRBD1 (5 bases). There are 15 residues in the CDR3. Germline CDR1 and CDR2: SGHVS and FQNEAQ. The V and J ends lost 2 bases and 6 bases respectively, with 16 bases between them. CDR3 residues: CASSLNDSPGDGYTF. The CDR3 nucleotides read TGTGCCAGCAGCTTAAACGACAGTCCGGGGGATGGCTACACCTTC.

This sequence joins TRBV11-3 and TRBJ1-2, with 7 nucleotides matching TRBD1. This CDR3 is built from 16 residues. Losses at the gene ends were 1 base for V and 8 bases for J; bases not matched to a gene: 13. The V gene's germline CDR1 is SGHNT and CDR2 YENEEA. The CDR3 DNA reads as TGTGCCAGCAGCTTAGTTTTGGCAGGGGGGGCCTCGGGCTACACCTTC. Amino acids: CASSLVLAGGASGYTF.

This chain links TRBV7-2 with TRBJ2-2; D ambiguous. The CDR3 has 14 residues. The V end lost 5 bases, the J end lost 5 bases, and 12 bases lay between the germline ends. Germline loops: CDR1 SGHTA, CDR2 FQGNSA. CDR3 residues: CASSPRVGTGELFF. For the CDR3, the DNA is TGTGCCAGCAGCCCGCGAGTTGGGACCGGGGAGCTGTTTTTT.

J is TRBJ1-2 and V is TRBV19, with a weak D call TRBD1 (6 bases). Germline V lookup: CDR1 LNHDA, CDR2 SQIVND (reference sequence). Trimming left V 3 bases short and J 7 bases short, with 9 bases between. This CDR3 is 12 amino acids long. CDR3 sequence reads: CASSMQGGGYTF. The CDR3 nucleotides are TGTGCCAGTAGTATGCAAGGGGGTGGCTACACCTTC.

The CDR3, as DNA: TGTGCTAGTGGTTTGATAAACACCGGGGAGCTGTTTTTT. It translates to CASGLINTGELFF. The chain employs TRBV12-5 and TRBJ2-2; D ambiguous. V lost 2 bases and J 2 bases, leaving 3 bases between the germline ends. CDR3 size: 13 residues. Germline V gene sequence: CDR1 LGHNT, CDR2 FRNRAP.

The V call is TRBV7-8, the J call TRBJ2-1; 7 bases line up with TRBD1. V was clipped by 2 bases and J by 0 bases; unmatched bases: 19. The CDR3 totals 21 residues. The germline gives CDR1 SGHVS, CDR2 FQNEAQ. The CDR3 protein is CASSLRGPGQRYSSSYNEQFF. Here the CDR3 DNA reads TGTGCCAGCAGCTTAAGGGGTCCGGGACAGAGGTATTCAAGCTCCTACAATGAGCAGTTCTTC.

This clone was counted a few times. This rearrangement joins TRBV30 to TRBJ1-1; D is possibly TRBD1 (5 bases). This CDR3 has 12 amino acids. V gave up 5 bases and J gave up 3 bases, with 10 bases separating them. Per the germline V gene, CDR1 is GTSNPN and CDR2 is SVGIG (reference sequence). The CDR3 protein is CAWSDRDTEAFF. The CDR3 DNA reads TGTGCCTGGTCAGACAGAGACACTGAAGCTTTCTTT.

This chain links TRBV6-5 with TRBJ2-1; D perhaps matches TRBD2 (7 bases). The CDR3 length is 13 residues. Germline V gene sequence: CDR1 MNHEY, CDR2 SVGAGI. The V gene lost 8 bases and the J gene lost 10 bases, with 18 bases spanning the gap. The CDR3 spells CASGLGGGDEQFF. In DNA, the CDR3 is TGTGCCAGCGGCCTAGGGGGGGGCGACGAGCAGTTCTTC.

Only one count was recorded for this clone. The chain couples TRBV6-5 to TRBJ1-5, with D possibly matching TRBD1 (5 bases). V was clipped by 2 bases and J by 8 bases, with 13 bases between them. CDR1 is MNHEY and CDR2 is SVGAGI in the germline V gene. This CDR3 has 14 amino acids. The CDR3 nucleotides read TGTGCCAGCAGTTACGGGCGGAGGGGTGAGCCCCAGCATTTT. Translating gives CASSYGRRGEPQHF.

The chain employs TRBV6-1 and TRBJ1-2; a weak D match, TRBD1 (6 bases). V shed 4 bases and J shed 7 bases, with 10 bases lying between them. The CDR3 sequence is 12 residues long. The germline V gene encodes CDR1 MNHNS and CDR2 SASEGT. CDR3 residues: CASSGDKSGYTF. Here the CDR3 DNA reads TGTGCCAGCAGTGGGGACAAATCTGGCTACACCTTC.